Given below is one T cell receptor beta chain in context. Its target is not known. These data come from a study of shared clonotypes between healthy human individuals. Whole-study findings and limits: Specimens sampled were limited to blood, with tissue repertoires likely differing.

Germline CDR1 is SGHTS and CDR2 is YDEGEE. With V trimmed by 6 bases and J by 7 bases, 15 bases remained unmatched. The CDR3 covers 18 residues. Replicate sorted-subset PCRs were loaded with 150 to 200 ng DNA, 30,000 or so T cell genomes. Under the authors' procedure: ImmunoSEQ supplied junction-only sequences lacking quality scores, so filtering was different. Here immunoSEQ multiplex PCR was the method, and the copy in TCRdb shows in-frame clones only, minus some. Clone size and V and J calls were adopted from that table, with D and trimming inferred from the DNA. The sample has about 1.5 million clones, over 95% seen once; the top ten hold roughly 1.1%.

The clonotype was recovered from a young man in good health. This rearrangement joins TRBV5-8 to TRBJ2-1; 14 bases match TRBD2. Material for sequencing was naive CD4+ T cells sorted from blood. Subset specified: CD45RA+ positively selected. DNA of the CDR3: TGTGCCAGCACCGGACTAGCGGGAGGAATACTGGGGGGGAATGAGCAGTTCTTC. It codes for CASTGLAGGILGGNEQFF.